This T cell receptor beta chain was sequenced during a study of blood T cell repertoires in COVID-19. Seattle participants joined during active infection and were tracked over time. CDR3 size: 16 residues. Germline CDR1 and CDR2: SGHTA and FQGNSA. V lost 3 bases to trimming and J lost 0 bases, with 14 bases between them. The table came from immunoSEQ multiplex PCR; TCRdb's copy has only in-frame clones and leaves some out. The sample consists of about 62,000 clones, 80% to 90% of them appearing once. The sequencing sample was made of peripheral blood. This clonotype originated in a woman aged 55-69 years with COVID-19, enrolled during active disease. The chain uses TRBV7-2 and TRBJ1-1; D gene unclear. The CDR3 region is CASSLDLMGVNTEAFF. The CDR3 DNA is TGTGCCAGCAGCTTGGACCTAATGGGAGTGAACACTGAAGCTTTCTTT.